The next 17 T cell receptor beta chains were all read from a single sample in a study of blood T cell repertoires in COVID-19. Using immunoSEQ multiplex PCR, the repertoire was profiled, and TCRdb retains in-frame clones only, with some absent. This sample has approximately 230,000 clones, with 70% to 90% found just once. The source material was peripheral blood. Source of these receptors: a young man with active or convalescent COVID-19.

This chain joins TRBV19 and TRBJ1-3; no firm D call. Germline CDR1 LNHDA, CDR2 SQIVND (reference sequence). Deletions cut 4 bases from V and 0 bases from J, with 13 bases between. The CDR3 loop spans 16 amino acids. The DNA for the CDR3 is TGTGCCAGTAGTAGGGCAACCACATTCTCTGGAAACACCATATATTTT. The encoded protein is CASSRATTFSGNTIYF.

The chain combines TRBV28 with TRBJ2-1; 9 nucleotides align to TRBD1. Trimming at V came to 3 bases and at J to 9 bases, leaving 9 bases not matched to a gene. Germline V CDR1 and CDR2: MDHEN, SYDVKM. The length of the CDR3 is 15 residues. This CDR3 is CASSLGDRGVTEQFF. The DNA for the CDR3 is TGTGCCAGCAGTTTGGGTGACAGGGGGGTCACTGAGCAGTTCTTC.

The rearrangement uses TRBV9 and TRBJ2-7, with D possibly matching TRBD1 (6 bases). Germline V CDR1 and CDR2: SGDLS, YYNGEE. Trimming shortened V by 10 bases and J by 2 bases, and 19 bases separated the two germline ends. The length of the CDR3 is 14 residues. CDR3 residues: CAGNTGYYPYEQYF. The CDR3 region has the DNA TGTGCCGGAAATACAGGGTATTATCCCTACGAGCAGTACTTC.

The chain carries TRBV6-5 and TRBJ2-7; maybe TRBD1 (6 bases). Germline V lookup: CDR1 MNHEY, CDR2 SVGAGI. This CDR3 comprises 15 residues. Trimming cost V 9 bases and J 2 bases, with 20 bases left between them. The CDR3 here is CARIIDRQPPYEQYF. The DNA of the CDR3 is TGTGCCAGAATCATCGACAGGCAACCCCCCTACGAGCAGTACTTC.

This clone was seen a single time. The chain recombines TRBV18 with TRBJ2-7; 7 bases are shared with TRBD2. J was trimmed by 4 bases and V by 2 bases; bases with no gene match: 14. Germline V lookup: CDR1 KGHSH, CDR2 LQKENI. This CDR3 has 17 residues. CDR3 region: CASSPIYSGLVGYEQYF. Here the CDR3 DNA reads TGTGCCAGCTCACCAATTTACAGTGGACTAGTCGGGTACGAGCAGTACTTC. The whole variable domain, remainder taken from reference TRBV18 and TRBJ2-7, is NAGVMQNPRHLVRRRGQEARLRCSPMKGHSHVYWYRQLPEEGLKFMVYLQKENIIDESGMPKERFSAEFPKEGPSILRIQQVVRGDSAAYFCASSPIYSGLVGYEQYFGPGTRLTVT.

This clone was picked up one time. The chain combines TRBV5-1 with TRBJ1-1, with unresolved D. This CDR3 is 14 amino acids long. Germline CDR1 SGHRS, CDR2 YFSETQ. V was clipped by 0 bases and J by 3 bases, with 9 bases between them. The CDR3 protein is CASSLGRGYTEAFF. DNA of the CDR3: TGCGCCAGCAGCTTGGGCCGGGGATACACTGAAGCTTTCTTT.

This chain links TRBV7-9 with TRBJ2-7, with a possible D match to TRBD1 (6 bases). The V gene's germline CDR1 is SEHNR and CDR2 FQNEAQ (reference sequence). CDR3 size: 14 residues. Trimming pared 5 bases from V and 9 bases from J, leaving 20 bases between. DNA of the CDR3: TGTGCCAGCAGCGATACGGGACAAGGGTTTGGGCAGTACTTC. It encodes CASSDTGQGFGQYF.

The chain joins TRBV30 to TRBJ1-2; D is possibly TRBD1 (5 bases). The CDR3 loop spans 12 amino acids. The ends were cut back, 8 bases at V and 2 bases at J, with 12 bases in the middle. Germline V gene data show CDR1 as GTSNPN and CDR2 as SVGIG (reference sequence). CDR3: CAGRDWNYGYTF. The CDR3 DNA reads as TGTGCCGGCCGGGACTGGAACTATGGCTACACCTTC.

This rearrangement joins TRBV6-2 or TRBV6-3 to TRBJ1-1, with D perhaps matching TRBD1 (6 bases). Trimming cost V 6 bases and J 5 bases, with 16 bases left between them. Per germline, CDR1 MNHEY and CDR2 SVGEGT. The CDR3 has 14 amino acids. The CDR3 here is CASSPSGGATEAFF. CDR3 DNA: TGTGCCAGCAGCCCTTCGGGGGGGGCGACTGAAGCTTTCTTT.

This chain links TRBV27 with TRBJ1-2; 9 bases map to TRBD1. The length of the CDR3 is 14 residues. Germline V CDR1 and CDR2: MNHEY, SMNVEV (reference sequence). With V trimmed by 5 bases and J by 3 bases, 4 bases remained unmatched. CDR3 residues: CASSTGTGYYGYTF. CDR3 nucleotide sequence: TGTGCCAGCAGTACAGGGACAGGGTACTATGGCTACACCTTC.

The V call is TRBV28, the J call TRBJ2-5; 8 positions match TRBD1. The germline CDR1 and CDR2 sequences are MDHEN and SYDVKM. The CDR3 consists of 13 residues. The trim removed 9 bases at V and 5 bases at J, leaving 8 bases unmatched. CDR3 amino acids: CARGGDRWETQYF. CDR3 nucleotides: TGTGCCAGAGGTGGGGACAGGTGGGAGACCCAGTACTTC.

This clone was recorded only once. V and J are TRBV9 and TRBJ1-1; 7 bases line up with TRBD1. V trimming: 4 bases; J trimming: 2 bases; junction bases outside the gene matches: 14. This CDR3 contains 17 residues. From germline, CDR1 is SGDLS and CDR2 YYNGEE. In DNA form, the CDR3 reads TGTGCCAGCAGCAAAATACGTGGGGCAGGGGGAAACACTGAAGCTTTCTTT. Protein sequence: CASSKIRGAGGNTEAFF.

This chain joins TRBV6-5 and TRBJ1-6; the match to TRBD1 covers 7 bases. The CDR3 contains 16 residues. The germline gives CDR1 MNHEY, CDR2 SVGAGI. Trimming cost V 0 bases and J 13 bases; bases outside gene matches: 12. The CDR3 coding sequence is TGTGCCAGCAGTTACTCGACAGGGCAAGTGAGTTTTCCCCTCCACTTT. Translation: CASSYSTGQVSFPLHF.

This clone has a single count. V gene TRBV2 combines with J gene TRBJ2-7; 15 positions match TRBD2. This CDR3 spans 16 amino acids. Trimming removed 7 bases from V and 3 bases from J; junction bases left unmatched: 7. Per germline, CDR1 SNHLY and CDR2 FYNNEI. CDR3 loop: CASNMGLAGGIYEQYF. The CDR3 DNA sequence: TGTGCCAGCAATATGGGACTAGCGGGAGGTATCTACGAGCAGTACTTC. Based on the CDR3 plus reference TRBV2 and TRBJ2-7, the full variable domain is EPEVTQTPSHQVTQMGQEVILRCVPISNHLYFYWYRQILGQKVEFLVSFYNNEISEKSEIFDDQFSVERPDGSNFTLKIRSTKLEDSAMYFCASNMGLAGGIYEQYFGPGTRLTVT.

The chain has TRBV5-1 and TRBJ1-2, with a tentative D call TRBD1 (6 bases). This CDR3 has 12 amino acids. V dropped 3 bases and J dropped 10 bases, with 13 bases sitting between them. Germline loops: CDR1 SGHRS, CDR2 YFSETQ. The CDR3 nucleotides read TGCGCCAGCAGCTGGGACAAAGGGGACTACACCTTC. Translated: CASSWDKGDYTF.

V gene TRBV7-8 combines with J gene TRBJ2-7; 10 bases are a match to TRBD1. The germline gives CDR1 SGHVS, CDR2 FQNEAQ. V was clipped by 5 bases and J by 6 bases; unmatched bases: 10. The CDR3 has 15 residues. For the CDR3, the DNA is TGTGCCAGCAGCCGTCGTCCGGGACAGGGGATCGAGCAGTACTTC. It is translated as CASSRRPGQGIEQYF.

CDR3 bases: TGTGCCAGCAGCTTAAGCGGAGTGCAGACTGAAGCTTTCTTT. It specifies CASSLSGVQTEAFF. The J gene is TRBJ1-1, the V gene TRBV7-3, with D hard to call. Between the trimmed V and J ends, which lost 1 base and 5 bases, there was a span of 11 bases. CDR3 length equals 14 residues. Germline V lookup: CDR1 SGHTA, CDR2 FQGTGA.